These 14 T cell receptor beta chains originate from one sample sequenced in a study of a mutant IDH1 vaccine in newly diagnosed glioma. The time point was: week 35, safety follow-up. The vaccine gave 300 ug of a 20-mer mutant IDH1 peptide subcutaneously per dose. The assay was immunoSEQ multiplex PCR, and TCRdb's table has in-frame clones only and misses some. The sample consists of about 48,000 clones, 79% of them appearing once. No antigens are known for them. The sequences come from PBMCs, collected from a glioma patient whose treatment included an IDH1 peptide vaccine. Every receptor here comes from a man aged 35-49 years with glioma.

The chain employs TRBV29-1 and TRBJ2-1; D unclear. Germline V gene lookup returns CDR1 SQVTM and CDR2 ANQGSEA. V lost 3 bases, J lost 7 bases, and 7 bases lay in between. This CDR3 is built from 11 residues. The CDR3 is CSVEGSNEQFF. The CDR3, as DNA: TGCAGCGTTGAGGGGTCTAATGAGCAGTTCTTC.

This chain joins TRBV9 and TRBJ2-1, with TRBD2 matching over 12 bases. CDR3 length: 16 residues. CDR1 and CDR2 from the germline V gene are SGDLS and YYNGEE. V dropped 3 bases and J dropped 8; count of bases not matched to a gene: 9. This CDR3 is CASSAPLAGGPYEQFF. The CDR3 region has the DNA TGTGCCAGCAGCGCACCCCTAGCGGGGGGGCCCTATGAGCAGTTCTTC.

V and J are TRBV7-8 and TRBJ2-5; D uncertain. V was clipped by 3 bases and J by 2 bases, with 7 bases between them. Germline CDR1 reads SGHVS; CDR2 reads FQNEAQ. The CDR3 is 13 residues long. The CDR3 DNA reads TGTGCCAGCAGCTTCCGCATTCAAGAGACCCAGTACTTC. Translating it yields CASSFRIQETQYF.

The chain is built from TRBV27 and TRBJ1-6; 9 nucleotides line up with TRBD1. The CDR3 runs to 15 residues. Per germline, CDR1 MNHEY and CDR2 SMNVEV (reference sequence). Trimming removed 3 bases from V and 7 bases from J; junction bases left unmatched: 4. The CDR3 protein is CASSFRTGENSPLHF. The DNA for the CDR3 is TGTGCCAGCAGTTTTCGGACAGGGGAGAATTCACCCCTCCACTTT.

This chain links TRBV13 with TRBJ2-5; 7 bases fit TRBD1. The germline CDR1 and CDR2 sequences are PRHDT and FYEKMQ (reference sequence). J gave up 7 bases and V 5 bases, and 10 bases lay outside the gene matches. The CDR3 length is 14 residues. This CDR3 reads CASSPLDRVATQYF. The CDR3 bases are TGTGCCAGCAGCCCCCTCGACAGGGTTGCGACCCAGTACTTC.

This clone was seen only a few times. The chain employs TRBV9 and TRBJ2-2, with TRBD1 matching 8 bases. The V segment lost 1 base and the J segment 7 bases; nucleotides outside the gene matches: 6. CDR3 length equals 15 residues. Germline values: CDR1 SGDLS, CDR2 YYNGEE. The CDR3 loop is CASSVQGANIGELFF. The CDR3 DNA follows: TGTGCCAGCAGCGTACAGGGGGCAAATATCGGGGAGCTGTTTTTT.

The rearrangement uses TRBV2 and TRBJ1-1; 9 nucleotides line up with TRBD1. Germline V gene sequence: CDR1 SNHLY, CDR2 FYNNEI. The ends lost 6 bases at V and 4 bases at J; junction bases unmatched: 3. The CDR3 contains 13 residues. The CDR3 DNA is TGTGCCAGCAGGATGGACAGGGGCACTGAAGCTTTCTTT. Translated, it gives CASRMDRGTEAFF.

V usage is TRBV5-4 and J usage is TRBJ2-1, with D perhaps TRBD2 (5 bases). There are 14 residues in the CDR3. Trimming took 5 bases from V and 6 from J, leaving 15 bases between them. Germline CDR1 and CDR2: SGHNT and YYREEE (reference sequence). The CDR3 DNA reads TGTGCCAGCAGATTGCCGGGGTTCGGCAATGAGCAGTTCTTC. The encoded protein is CASRLPGFGNEQFF.

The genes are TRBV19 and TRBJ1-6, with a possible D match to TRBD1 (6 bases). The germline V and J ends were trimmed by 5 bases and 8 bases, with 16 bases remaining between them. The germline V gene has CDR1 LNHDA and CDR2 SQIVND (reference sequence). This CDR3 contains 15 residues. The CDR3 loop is CASSAGDGRHSPLHF. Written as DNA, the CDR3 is TGTGCCAGTAGTGCAGGGGATGGGCGGCATTCACCCCTCCACTTT.

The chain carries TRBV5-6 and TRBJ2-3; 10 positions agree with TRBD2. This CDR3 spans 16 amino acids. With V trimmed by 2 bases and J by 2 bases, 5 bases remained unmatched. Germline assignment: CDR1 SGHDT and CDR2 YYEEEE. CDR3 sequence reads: CASSFLLAGNTDTQYF. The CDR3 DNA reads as TGTGCCAGCAGCTTCCTACTAGCGGGAAACACAGATACGCAGTATTTT.

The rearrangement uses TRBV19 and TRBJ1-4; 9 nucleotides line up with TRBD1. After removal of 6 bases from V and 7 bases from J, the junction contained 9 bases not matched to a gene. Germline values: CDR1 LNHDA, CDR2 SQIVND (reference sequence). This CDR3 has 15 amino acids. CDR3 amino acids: CASSTLRDRAEKLFF. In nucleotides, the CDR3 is TGTGCCAGTAGCACACTCCGGGACAGGGCTGAAAAACTGTTTTTT.

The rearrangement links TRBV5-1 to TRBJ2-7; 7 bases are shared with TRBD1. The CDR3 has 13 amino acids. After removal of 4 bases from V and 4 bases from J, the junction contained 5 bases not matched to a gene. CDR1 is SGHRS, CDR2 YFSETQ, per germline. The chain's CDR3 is CASSLRDSYEQYF. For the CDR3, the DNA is TGCGCCAGCAGCCTCCGGGACAGTTACGAGCAGTACTTC.

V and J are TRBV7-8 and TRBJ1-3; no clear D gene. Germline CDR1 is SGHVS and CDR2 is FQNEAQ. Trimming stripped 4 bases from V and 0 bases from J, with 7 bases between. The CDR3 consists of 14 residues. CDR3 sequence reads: CASSSETSGNTIYF. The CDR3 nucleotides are TGTGCCAGCAGCTCAGAGACCTCTGGAAACACCATATATTTT.

The DNA for the CDR3 is TGCGCCAGCAGCTTGGCCGTTGGACTAGCGGGGTTCAGGTACGAGCAGTACTTC. Residues: CASSLAVGLAGFRYEQYF. J is TRBJ2-7 and V is TRBV5-1; the match to TRBD2 covers 12 bases. V dropped 0 bases and J dropped 4; count of bases not matched to a gene: 11. The CDR3 runs 18 residues. In germline, CDR1 is SGHRS, CDR2 YFSETQ.